This T cell receptor beta chain was captured in a study of cytomegalovirus exposure and HLA in healthy donors. The PCR employed 60 Vbeta primers together with 13 Jbeta primers. Profiled with immunoSEQ multiplex PCR; TCRdb holds only in-frame clones, not every one. This sample yields about 180,000 clones, of which approximately 82% are seen a single time; about 1.3% belongs to the top ten. Germline-derived CDR1 and CDR2 are SNHLY and FYNNEI. The V and J ends lost 5 bases and 2 bases respectively, with 13 bases between them. There are 15 residues in the CDR3. The specimen was PBMCs. The sequence came from a girl aged 2-10 years in good health and CMV-seropositive. The chain is built from TRBV2 and TRBJ1-5; no reliable D call. The CDR3 sequence is CASSSTSPGNQPQHF. In DNA form, the CDR3 reads TGTGCCAGCAGTTCAACTTCACCGGGCAATCAGCCCCAGCATTTT.